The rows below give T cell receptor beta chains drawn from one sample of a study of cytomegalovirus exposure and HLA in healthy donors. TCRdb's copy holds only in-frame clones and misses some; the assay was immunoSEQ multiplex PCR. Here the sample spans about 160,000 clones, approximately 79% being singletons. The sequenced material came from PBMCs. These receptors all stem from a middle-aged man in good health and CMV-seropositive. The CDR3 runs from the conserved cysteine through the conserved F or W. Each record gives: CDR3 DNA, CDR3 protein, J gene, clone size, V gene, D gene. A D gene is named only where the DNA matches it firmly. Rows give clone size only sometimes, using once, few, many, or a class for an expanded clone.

DNA: TGTGCCATCAGTGACAGGGCCTCTGGGAATGAGCAGTTCTTC; CDR3: CAISDRASGNEQFF; J: TRBJ2-1; size: -; V: TRBV10-3; D: -
DNA: TGTGCTAGCAGCCCCCAAGGGACAGGTTACACCGGGGAGCTGTTTTTT; CDR3: CASSPQGTGYTGELFF; J: TRBJ2-2; size: -; V: TRBV7-7; D: TRBD1
DNA: TGTGCCAGCAGCTCCCGGGGGGGGGTGGGGGACACTGAAGCTTTCTTT; CDR3: CASSSRGGVGDTEAFF; J: TRBJ1-1; size: -; V: TRBV5-6; D: -
DNA: TGTGCCTGGAGTGTACAGTCTCACTCTGGAAACACCATATATTTT; CDR3: CAWSVQSHSGNTIYF; J: TRBJ1-3; size: -; V: TRBV30; D: -
DNA: TGTGCTAGCAGCTTAGGGGCCGTCAATGAGCAGTTCTTC; CDR3: CASSLGAVNEQFF; J: TRBJ2-1; size: -; V: TRBV7-7; D: -
DNA: TGTGCCAGCAGCCTTAGATTCGGAGACAATGAGCAGTTCTTC; CDR3: CASSLRFGDNEQFF; J: TRBJ2-1; size: -; V: TRBV11-2; D: -
DNA: TGCGCCAGCAGCTCGACAGGGATGCGGACTGAAGCTTTCTTT; CDR3: CASSSTGMRTEAFF; J: TRBJ1-1; size: -; V: TRBV5-1; D: TRBD1
DNA: TGCGCCAGCAGCTTGGAGTCTAGCGGGGGCTGGGAGACCCAGTACTTC; CDR3: CASSLESSGGWETQYF; J: TRBJ2-5; size: once; V: TRBV5-1; D: TRBD2
DNA: TGTGCCAGCAGCGTAGCATATAGCGGGGGCCAAGAGACCCAGTACTTC; CDR3: CASSVAYSGGQETQYF; J: TRBJ2-5; size: -; V: TRBV9; D: TRBD2
DNA: TGTGCCAGCTGGAGGACCAGCGGGGGCCAAGAGACCCAGTACTTC; CDR3: CASWRTSGGQETQYF; J: TRBJ2-5; size: -; V: TRBV5-6; D: TRBD2
DNA: TGTGCCAGCAGCTCCCCGCGGGGGACTAACACTGAAGCTTTCTTT; CDR3: CASSSPRGTNTEAFF; J: TRBJ1-1; size: -; V: TRBV5-4; D: -
DNA: TGTGCCAGCAGCTTGGGGGGCCAGATATCCTACGAGCAGTACTTC; CDR3: CASSLGGQISYEQYF; J: TRBJ2-7; size: -; V: TRBV5-6; D: -
DNA: TGTGCCAGCAGACACCCAGTTGGAATGCAGGGCGGTGGCTACACCTTC; CDR3: CASRHPVGMQGGGYTF; J: TRBJ1-2; size: -; V: TRBV5-6; D: -
DNA: TGTGCCACCAGCAGAGATAAGGGGTACAATCGCATGAACACTGAAGCTTTCTTT; CDR3: CATSRDKGYNRMNTEAFF; J: TRBJ1-1; size: few; V: TRBV15; D: -
DNA: TGTGCCAGCAGGAGACAGGGTAATCAGCCCCAGCATTTT; CDR3: CASRRQGNQPQHF; J: TRBJ1-5; size: -; V: TRBV6-1; D: TRBD1
DNA: TGTGCCAGCAGCCCCGCTGGGGGACTACCCTACGAGCAGTACTTC; CDR3: CASSPAGGLPYEQYF; J: TRBJ2-7; size: -; V: TRBV5-4; D: TRBD2
DNA: TGTGCCAGCAGCTCCCGGGACTCCTACGAGCAGTACTTC; CDR3: CASSSRDSYEQYF; J: TRBJ2-7; size: -; V: TRBV9; D: -
DNA: TGTGCCAGCAGCGATCTATCGGCCGGGGAGCTGTTTTTT; CDR3: CASSDLSAGELFF; J: TRBJ2-2; size: -; V: TRBV11-3; D: -
DNA: TGTGCCAGCAGTCAATCAACAGGGGGCGGGTATGGCTACACCTTC; CDR3: CASSQSTGGGYGYTF; J: TRBJ1-2; size: once; V: TRBV6-1; D: TRBD1
DNA: TGTGCCAGCAGGAAAGACAGGGCCTACGAGCAGTACTTC; CDR3: CASRKDRAYEQYF; J: TRBJ2-7; size: -; V: TRBV6-5; D: TRBD1
DNA: TGTGCCAGCAGCTGGGGGGCGGGGGCATCAAAAGATACGCAGTATTTT; CDR3: CASSWGAGASKDTQYF; J: TRBJ2-3; size: few; V: TRBV5-8; D: -
DNA: TGTGCCATCAGTGGATCAAAACAGGGGGCTGGGGCCAACGTCCTGACTTTC; CDR3: CAISGSKQGAGANVLTF; J: TRBJ2-6; size: -; V: TRBV10-3; D: TRBD1
DNA: TGCGCCAACAGCCAAGATATGGGCAGGGACTATGGCTACACCTTC; CDR3: CANSQDMGRDYGYTF; J: TRBJ1-2; size: -; V: TRBV4-3; D: -
DNA: TGCGCCAGCAGTGAGATCCAGAACTACGAGCAGTACTTC; CDR3: CASSEIQNYEQYF; J: TRBJ2-7; size: few; V: TRBV10-1; D: -
DNA: TGTGCCAGCAGCTTAGAGGTTATAGCGAAGGGTTACGAGCAGTACTTC; CDR3: CASSLEVIAKGYEQYF; J: TRBJ2-7; size: -; V: TRBV7-2; D: -
DNA: TGTGCCAGCAGCCCTCGGACTAGCGGGGCTTCTTGGGCAGATACGCAGTATTTT; CDR3: CASSPRTSGASWADTQYF; J: TRBJ2-3; size: -; V: TRBV7-2; D: TRBD2
DNA: TGTGCCAGTAGTACCGGACAGGTCTGGCAGCCCCAGCATTTT; CDR3: CASSTGQVWQPQHF; J: TRBJ1-5; size: -; V: TRBV19; D: TRBD1
DNA: TGTGCCAGCAGCTTAACGACGGGTAGGGTACATGGGACAGGGAAGGGGAATCAGCCCCAGCATTTT; CDR3: CASSLTTGRVHGTGKGNQPQHF; J: TRBJ1-5; size: -; V: TRBV7-3; D: TRBD1
DNA: TGCAGCGTTGTAGGGGGGGGCAACACTGAAGCTTTCTTT; CDR3: CSVVGGGNTEAFF; J: TRBJ1-1; size: -; V: TRBV29-1; D: -
DNA: TGTGCCAGCAGTCCCCGACAGGGGCAAGGTGAAAAACTGTTTTTT; CDR3: CASSPRQGQGEKLFF; J: TRBJ1-4; size: few; V: TRBV5-5; D: TRBD1
DNA: TGTGCCAGCAGCCAAGGGTCTCGACTAGCGGGGGTCACCGGGGAGCTGTTTTTT; CDR3: CASSQGSRLAGVTGELFF; J: TRBJ2-2; size: few; V: TRBV4-2; D: TRBD2
DNA: TGTGCCAGCAGCTTTAAAGAGACCCAGTACTTC; CDR3: CASSFKETQYF; J: TRBJ2-5; size: few; V: TRBV7-9; D: -
DNA: TGTGCCAGCAGTTACGGGGAGCTCTCCTACGAGCAGTACTTC; CDR3: CASSYGELSYEQYF; J: TRBJ2-7; size: -; V: TRBV6-6; D: -
DNA: TGTGCCAGCAGCTTGGGGGGCGGAAGCACTGAAGCTTTCTTT; CDR3: CASSLGGGSTEAFF; J: TRBJ1-1; size: -; V: TRBV5-4; D: -
DNA: TGTGCCAGCAGCCCCTATCGGGGAACGGAGACCCAGTACTTC; CDR3: CASSPYRGTETQYF; J: TRBJ2-5; size: few; V: TRBV7-9; D: -
DNA: TGTGCCAGCACTCCGGGGGGGGTTTTCACTGAAGCTTTCTTT; CDR3: CASTPGGVFTEAFF; J: TRBJ1-1; size: few; V: TRBV27; D: -
DNA: TGTGCCAGCTCATCATCAGGGGGCATCGACAATGAGCAGTTCTTC; CDR3: CASSSSGGIDNEQFF; J: TRBJ2-1; size: -; V: TRBV18; D: TRBD1
DNA: TGCAGCCACCGGAGTGCGGGAACTAGCACAGATACGCAGTATTTT; CDR3: CSHRSAGTSTDTQYF; J: TRBJ2-3; size: -; V: TRBV29-1; D: -
DNA: TGTGCCAGCAGCTTCGGAGGGAATAATTCACCCCTCCACTTT; CDR3: CASSFGGNNSPLHF; J: TRBJ1-6; size: -; V: TRBV5-4; D: -
DNA: TGTGCCACATTTGGGCAGGGGCTCGATGGCTACACCTTC; CDR3: CATFGQGLDGYTF; J: TRBJ1-2; size: -; V: TRBV6-1; D: -
DNA: TGTGCCAGCGGGCAGTCCACAGATACGCAGTATTTT; CDR3: CASGQSTDTQYF; J: TRBJ2-3; size: few; V: TRBV7-2; D: -
DNA: TGTGCCAGTAGTAACCCTGGGGGGTCCGGGTCCTACGAGCAGTACTTC; CDR3: CASSNPGGSGSYEQYF; J: TRBJ2-7; size: -; V: TRBV19; D: -
DNA: TGTGCCAGCAGCGTAGAGGAGGAGACCCAGTACTTC; CDR3: CASSVEEETQYF; J: TRBJ2-5; size: -; V: TRBV9; D: -
DNA: TGTGCCTGGGGGGGGGCGGGCTACGAGCAGTACTTC; CDR3: CAWGGAGYEQYF; J: TRBJ2-7; size: -; V: TRBV30; D: -
DNA: TGTGCCAGCAGCCCGTGGGACAGAAACACTGAAGCTTTCTTT; CDR3: CASSPWDRNTEAFF; J: TRBJ1-1; size: -; V: TRBV5-4; D: TRBD1
DNA: TGCGCCAGCAGCTTGGGGTTGGGGCCCCTTACGAACACCGGGGAGCTGTTTTTT; CDR3: CASSLGLGPLTNTGELFF; J: TRBJ2-2; size: -; V: TRBV5-1; D: -
DNA: TGTGCCAGCAGTTCGGGGGGCCGGACAGATACGCAGTATTTT; CDR3: CASSSGGRTDTQYF; J: TRBJ2-3; size: -; V: TRBV6-6; D: -
DNA: TGTGCCAGCAGCGATAGAGGGGGTCGGTATGGCTACACCTTC; CDR3: CASSDRGGRYGYTF; J: TRBJ1-2; size: -; V: TRBV7-8; D: -
DNA: TGTGCCAGCAGCCAAGATGGGCTAGCGGGGGGTAAAGATACGCAGTATTTT; CDR3: CASSQDGLAGGKDTQYF; J: TRBJ2-3; size: -; V: TRBV4-2; D: TRBD2
DNA: TGTGCCAGCAGAGAGCGGGGGACGGGTACCGGGGAGCTGTTTTTT; CDR3: CASRERGTGTGELFF; J: TRBJ2-2; size: -; V: TRBV9; D: TRBD2
DNA: TGTGCCTGGATAGTCAGGGACTTCTATTCACACAATGAGCAGTTCTTC; CDR3: CAWIVRDFYSHNEQFF; J: TRBJ2-1; size: -; V: TRBV30; D: -
DNA: TGTGCCAGCAGCCGGGGGGCTTCAGATACGCAGTATTTT; CDR3: CASSRGASDTQYF; J: TRBJ2-3; size: -; V: TRBV7-2; D: -
DNA: TGTGCCAGCAGTGAATCAGGGGGCACTGAAGCTTTCTTT; CDR3: CASSESGGTEAFF; J: TRBJ1-1; size: -; V: TRBV6-1; D: TRBD1
DNA: TGTGCCAGCAGCTTAGACAGGCGCTGGAATTCACCCCTCCACTTT; CDR3: CASSLDRRWNSPLHF; J: TRBJ1-6; size: -; V: TRBV7-8; D: -
DNA: TGTGCCAGCAACCTAGAGGAGAAGCAGCCCCAGCATTTT; CDR3: CASNLEEKQPQHF; J: TRBJ1-5; size: -; V: TRBV27; D: -